These 26 T cell receptor beta chains were all obtained from the same sample, sequenced in a study of shared clonotypes between healthy human individuals. Sequencing used immunoSEQ multiplex PCR; TCRdb keeps in-frame clones, though not all of them. This sample has 2,500,000 or so clones, with 93% found just once. What was sequenced was naive CD4+ T cells from PBMCs. The subset here: CD45RA+ positively selected. The receptors were sampled from a man aged 18 to 29 in good health. Some clones in this sample may be carry-over from other donors' samples.

V and J are TRBV15 and TRBJ2-7, with TRBD1 matching 8 bases. With 1 base clipped from V and 3 bases from J, the junction kept 5 bases outside the gene matches. This CDR3 spans 15 amino acids. In germline, CDR1 is LNHNV, CDR2 YYDKDF (reference sequence). This CDR3 reads CATSRVRTGIYEQYF. As DNA, the CDR3 is TGTGCCACCAGCAGAGTCCGGACAGGGATCTACGAGCAGTACTTC.

This chain links TRBV4-2 with TRBJ2-1; D not certain. Germline V gene lookup returns CDR1 LGHNA and CDR2 YNFKEQ. Deletions cut 0 bases from V and 2 bases from J, with 2 bases between. The CDR3 extends over 13 amino acids. The CDR3 loop reads CASSQDPYNEQFF. The CDR3 coding sequence is TGTGCCAGCAGCCAAGACCCCTACAATGAGCAGTTCTTC.

This rearrangement joins TRBV4-1 to TRBJ2-7; 8 nucleotides align to TRBD1. Trimming cost V 1 base and J 6 bases; bases outside gene matches: 11. Per the germline V gene, CDR1 is MGHRA and CDR2 is YSYEKL. The CDR3 is 16 residues long. The CDR3 DNA reads TGCGCCAGCAGCCAAGGAAGGACAGGGCTTCTTGGCGAGCAGTACTTC. Its protein is CASSQGRTGLLGEQYF.

CDR3 in DNA: TGTGCCAGCAGCTTAACGGGAGGGCCCTGGAATGAGCAGTTCTTC. It is translated as CASSLTGGPWNEQFF. V is TRBV7-3 and J is TRBJ2-1; 7 bases are a match to TRBD2. V was pared by 0 bases and J by 7 bases, with 6 bases of the junction left unmatched. Per germline, CDR1 SGHTA and CDR2 FQGTGA. This CDR3 comprises 15 residues.

This chain links TRBV10-1 with TRBJ1-4; D gene ambiguous. CDR1 is WNHNN, CDR2 SYGVQD, per germline (reference sequence). Trimming left V 7 bases short and J 2 bases short, with 20 bases between. The CDR3 loop spans 17 amino acids. The CDR3 region has the DNA TGCGCCAGCAATTGTCGTGACCAAGGGAGGACTAATGAAAAACTGTTTTTT. This translates into CASNCRDQGRTNEKLFF.

This sequence joins TRBV6-1 and TRBJ2-7; D gene unclear. Looked up from germline, CDR1 is MNHNS and CDR2 is SASEGT. The CDR3 is made up of 13 amino acids. Trimming cost V 7 bases and J 3 bases, with 13 bases left between them. The CDR3 DNA is TGTGCCAGCAAGGAAAACGATCGCTACGAGCAGTACTTC. Translated, it gives CASKENDRYEQYF.

V is TRBV6-5 and J is TRBJ1-4; D is ambiguous. V lost 5 bases to trimming and J lost 0 bases, with 7 bases between them. The length of the CDR3 is 14 residues. Germline-derived CDR1 and CDR2 are MNHEY and SVGAGI. The CDR3 region has the DNA TGTGCCAGCAGTCCAACCACAACTAATGAAAAACTGTTTTTT. Its protein is CASSPTTTNEKLFF.

The gene calls are TRBV5-1 and TRBJ2-1; D may be TRBD2 (5 bases). The CDR3 runs 19 residues. Trimming took 4 bases from V and 2 from J, leaving 25 bases between them. Germline lookup yields CDR1 SGHRS and CDR2 YFSETQ. CDR3 DNA sequence: TGCGCCAGCAGCGACCTAACCGGAAGAGCGGAAGGAACCTACAATGAGCAGTTCTTC. Residues: CASSDLTGRAEGTYNEQFF.

The CDR3 coding sequence is TGTGCCAGCAGTTCCCCCCCCGGGACAGGGGGTCAGCCCCAGCATTTT. Encoded protein: CASSSPPGTGGQPQHF. The chain is built from TRBV28 and TRBJ1-5; 11 nucleotides align to TRBD1. Germline CDR1 MDHEN, CDR2 SYDVKM. V lost 4 bases and J lost 6; bases outside the gene matches: 8. The CDR3 sequence is 16 residues long.

The rearrangement uses TRBV7-2 and TRBJ2-7; perhaps D is TRBD1 or TRBD2 (6 bases each). The CDR3 loop spans 16 amino acids. The V gene lost 1 base and the J gene lost 1 base, with 14 bases spanning the gap. From germline, CDR1 is SGHTA and CDR2 FQGNSA. CDR3 coding DNA: TGTGCCAGCAGCTTAGTGTGGCTAGGGGGGTCCTACGAGCAGTACTTC. It encodes CASSLVWLGGSYEQYF.

This rearrangement joins TRBV28 to TRBJ2-2; D is ambiguous. V lost 4 bases and J 12 bases, leaving 24 bases between the germline ends. Germline CDR1 MDHEN, CDR2 SYDVKM. The CDR3 has 16 residues. CDR3 region: CASSSPPPTAALKLFF. The CDR3 bases are TGTGCCAGCAGTTCCCCACCTCCGACGGCGGCCCTTAAGCTGTTTTTT.

The chain has TRBV19 and TRBJ2-3; TRBD2 agrees at 9 bases. In germline, CDR1 is LNHDA, CDR2 SQIVND (reference sequence). The CDR3 is 16 amino acids. The V segment lost 6 bases and the J segment 4 bases; nucleotides outside the gene matches: 11. This chain's CDR3 is CASSPGTSLIPDTQYF. The CDR3 nucleotides read TGTGCCAGTAGCCCCGGGACTAGCCTGATCCCAGATACGCAGTATTTT. The whole variable domain, remainder taken from reference TRBV19 and TRBJ2-3, is DGGITQSPKYLFRKEGQNVTLSCEQNLNHDAMYWYRQDPGQGLRLIYYSQIVNDFQKGDIAEGYSVSREKKESFPLTVTSAQKNPTAFYLCASSPGTSLIPDTQYFGPGTRLTVL.

The V and J genes are TRBV13 and TRBJ2-1, with TRBD2 matching 9 bases. This CDR3 has 17 amino acids. The ends lost 8 bases at V and 1 base at J; junction bases unmatched: 12. Germline V CDR1 and CDR2: PRHDT, FYEKMQ (reference sequence). CDR3 region: CASGIAGVVLSYNEQFF. CDR3 in DNA: TGTGCCAGCGGGATAGCGGGAGTCGTTCTATCCTACAATGAGCAGTTCTTC.

The CDR3 DNA reads TGCGCCAGCAGCGTAGACAGGGTATCCTACGAGCAGTACTTC. Translating gives CASSVDRVSYEQYF. V usage is TRBV5-1 and J usage is TRBJ2-7, with 7 bases lining up with TRBD1. Germline CDR1 is SGHRS and CDR2 is YFSETQ. The CDR3 has 14 amino acids. The V gene end was trimmed by 4 bases and the J gene end by 1 base; junction bases not matched to a gene: 5.

This chain uses TRBV2 with TRBJ2-3; D possibly matches TRBD1 or TRBD2 (7 bases each). Trimming stripped 8 bases from V and 3 bases from J, with 21 bases between. The CDR3 totals 16 residues. Germline loops: CDR1 SNHLY, CDR2 FYNNEI. The DNA for the CDR3 is TGTGCCAGCTTCCCGACCAGGGGGGGAGGAACAGATACGCAGTATTTT. Its protein is CASFPTRGGGTDTQYF.

This rearrangement joins TRBV5-1 to TRBJ2-7; D is perhaps TRBD1 (6 bases). Germline V lookup: CDR1 SGHRS, CDR2 YFSETQ. The CDR3 spans 14 residues. Trimming removed 4 bases from V and 3 bases from J, with 14 bases in between. CDR3 coding DNA: TGCGCCAGCAGCCCAGGGGACAATGACTACGAGCAGTACTTC. Protein: CASSPGDNDYEQYF.

This rearrangement joins TRBV6-5 to TRBJ1-1; 10 nucleotides line up with TRBD1. The germline CDR1 and CDR2 sequences are MNHEY and SVGAGI. CDR3 length: 14 residues. V dropped 5 bases and J dropped 5; count of bases not matched to a gene: 5. CDR3: CASSRTGGITEAFF. CDR3 bases: TGTGCCAGCAGTCGGACAGGGGGAATAACTGAAGCTTTCTTT.

This chain uses TRBV5-1 with TRBJ2-6, with D tentatively TRBD2 (5 bases). V lost 2 bases to trimming and J lost 0 bases, with 12 bases between them. The germline V gene encodes CDR1 SGHRS and CDR2 YFSETQ. The CDR3 extends over 17 amino acids. CDR3 nucleotide sequence: TGCGCCAGCAGCTTCGGAGGAACGAACTCTGGGGCCAACGTCCTGACTTTC. It specifies CASSFGGTNSGANVLTF.

This clone appeared once. V and J are TRBV18 and TRBJ1-1; perhaps TRBD1 as D (6 bases). From germline, CDR1 is KGHSH and CDR2 LQKENI. The CDR3 is made up of 15 amino acids. V was trimmed by 3 bases and J by 5 bases, leaving 16 bases between them. The CDR3 loop is CASSPPDRRTTEAFF. CDR3 DNA sequence: TGTGCCAGCTCACCCCCCGACAGGAGGACAACTGAAGCTTTCTTT.

This rearrangement joins TRBV18 to TRBJ2-5; 8 nucleotides line up with TRBD2. V shed 6 bases and J 0 bases; nucleotides not matched to a gene: 15. The CDR3 sequence is 18 residues long. The V gene's germline CDR1 is KGHSH and CDR2 LQKENI. The CDR3 is CASSPQRAGVKYQETQYF. The CDR3 nucleotides read TGTGCCAGCTCTCCCCAACGAGCGGGAGTGAAGTACCAAGAGACCCAGTACTTC.

V and J are TRBV5-4 and TRBJ2-7, with 13 nucleotides matching TRBD2. Germline CDR1 and CDR2: SGHNT and YYREEE (reference sequence). J gave up 2 bases and V 2 bases, and 10 bases lay outside the gene matches. The CDR3 runs to 18 residues. CDR3 amino acids: CASSFGGLAGVRPYEQYF. CDR3 sequence (DNA): TGTGCCAGCAGCTTTGGCGGACTAGCGGGAGTGCGGCCCTACGAGCAGTACTTC.

This sequence joins TRBV27 and TRBJ2-3; D uncertain. CDR3 length: 16 amino acids. Trimming stripped 1 base from V and 0 bases from J, with 11 bases between. Looked up from germline, CDR1 is MNHEY and CDR2 is SMNVEV (reference sequence). DNA of the CDR3: TGTGCCAGCAGTTTATTTGTGGCAGCTAGCACAGATACGCAGTATTTT. It encodes CASSLFVAASTDTQYF.

The rearrangement joins TRBV5-6 to TRBJ2-5; no definite D call. The V end was cut by 4 bases, the J end by 4 bases, with 20 bases between. The CDR3 totals 16 residues. The germline V gene encodes CDR1 SGHDT and CDR2 YYEEEE. In nucleotides, the CDR3 is TGTGCCAGCAGCACACGCCGGGCCTTAGGACGAGAGACCCAGTACTTC. It is translated as CASSTRRALGRETQYF. The entire variable domain, with the rest obtained from reference TRBV5-6 and TRBJ2-5, is as follows: DAGVTQSPTHLIKTRGQQVTLRCSPKSGHDTVSWYQQALGQGPQFIFQYYEEEERQRGNFPDRFSGHQFPNYSSELNVNALLLGDSALYLCASSTRRALGRETQYFGPGTRLLVL.

The chain links TRBV5-1 to TRBJ2-1; 12 nucleotides align to TRBD2. The CDR3 is 19 amino acids. V was clipped by 4 bases and J by 2 bases; unmatched bases: 13. Germline V gives CDR1 SGHRS, CDR2 YFSETQ. This CDR3 is CASSPRRASGRDPYNEQFF. The CDR3 nucleotides read TGCGCCAGCAGCCCACGGAGGGCTAGCGGGAGGGATCCCTACAATGAGCAGTTCTTC.

The chain employs TRBV4-1 and TRBJ2-4; unclear D gene. The CDR3 sequence is 18 residues long. CDR1 is MGHRA and CDR2 is YSYEKL in the germline V gene. Trimming stripped 5 bases from V and 0 bases from J, with 20 bases between. In nucleotides, the CDR3 is TGCGCCAGCAGCTATCCCGGGTCGACCGGCGAAGCCAAAAACATTCAGTACTTC. Protein sequence: CASSYPGSTGEAKNIQYF.

This chain links TRBV30 with TRBJ2-4; D may be TRBD1 or TRBD2 (7 bases each). Germline V CDR1 and CDR2: GTSNPN, SVGIG (reference sequence). CDR3 length: 13 amino acids. Trimming removed 7 bases from V and 3 bases from J, with 13 bases in between. CDR3 nucleotides: TGTGCCTCCAGGGGGGGCGGCAAAAACATTCAGTACTTC. It specifies CASRGGGKNIQYF. Drawing the rest from reference TRBV30 and TRBJ2-4, the complete variable domain is SQTIHQWPATLVQPVGSPLSLECTVEGTSNPNLYWYRQAAGRGLQLLFYSVGIGQISSEVPQNLSASRPQDRQFILSSKKLLLSDSGFYLCASRGGGKNIQYFGAGTRLSVL.